This T cell receptor (beta chain) emerged from a study of cytomegalovirus exposure and HLA in healthy donors. Study details: There were 350 to 400 genotyped donors. Of these, 81% fell in the genetic ancestry cluster associated with self-reported Caucasian donors.

In the case of this clone: Antigen specificity is unknown.

It was with 60 Vbeta and 13 Jbeta primers that the PCR ran. TCRdb keeps only in-frame clones here, not all; method: immunoSEQ multiplex PCR. The sample lists roughly 150,000 clones, approximately 84% seen once, with 7% in the top ten. Germline CDR1 is LNHDA and CDR2 is SQIVND (reference sequence). The CDR3 extends over 19 amino acids. V trimming: 3 bases; J trimming: 1 base; junction bases outside the gene matches: 11. Study outcomes and limitations: Later analysis demonstrated an association between a missense DCLRE1C variant and TCR beta V- and J-gene trimming.

Sequencing input: PBMCs. J is TRBJ2-4 and V is TRBV19, with TRBD2 identical over 11 bases. The receptor comes from a woman in her 40s in good health and CMV-seropositive. CDR3 in amino acids: CASSIRGSGGDAAKNIQYF. CDR3 sequence (DNA): TGTGCCAGTAGTATTCGAGGTAGCGGGGGGGACGCGGCCAAAAACATTCAGTACTTC.